The following is a TCR beta chain sequence with its context. The PCR used 60 Vbeta and 13 Jbeta primers. Measured with immunoSEQ multiplex PCR; TCRdb has only the in-frame clones, and not every one. The sample carries roughly 180,000 clones, around 75% recorded once. The sample originates from a study of cytomegalovirus exposure and HLA in healthy donors. The V gene end was trimmed by 3 bases and the J gene end by 7 bases; junction bases not matched to a gene: 6. There are 15 residues in the CDR3. Per germline, CDR1 KGHSH and CDR2 LQKENI. This chain links TRBV18 with TRBJ2-7, with 13 bases that match TRBD2. The specimen was PBMCs. The sequence derives from a female donor in good health and CMV-seronegative. DNA of the CDR3: TGTGCCAGCTCACCGACTAGCGGGAGGTTTCTTGAGCAGTACTTC. This sequence encodes CASSPTSGRFLEQYF.